This entry concerns a single TCR beta chain. The antigen is undetermined. CDR1 is SGDLS, CDR2 YYNGEE, per germline. The CDR3 spans 15 residues. Trimming removed 4 bases from V and 0 bases from J; junction bases left unmatched: 2. The source of the sample is a study of glioma-infiltrating T cells after dendritic cell vaccination. General study points: Complete blood and tumor specimen sets were limited to few patients.

Time point in this sample: after dendritic cell vaccination, including at tumor progression/relapse. Selection required adequate fresh-frozen tumor tissue plus more than two years' survival data. Profiled with immunoSEQ multiplex PCR; TCRdb holds only in-frame clones, not every one. The sample holds approximately 62,000 clones, 86% seen once. Sample: blood, taken after dendritic cell vaccination. This chain uses TRBV9 with TRBJ2-7; 12 bases align to TRBD2. The receptor comes from a human donor with glioblastoma. The CDR3 region is CASSKTSGSSYEQYF. The CDR3 DNA follows: TGTGCCAGCAGCAAGACTAGCGGGAGCTCCTACGAGCAGTACTTC.